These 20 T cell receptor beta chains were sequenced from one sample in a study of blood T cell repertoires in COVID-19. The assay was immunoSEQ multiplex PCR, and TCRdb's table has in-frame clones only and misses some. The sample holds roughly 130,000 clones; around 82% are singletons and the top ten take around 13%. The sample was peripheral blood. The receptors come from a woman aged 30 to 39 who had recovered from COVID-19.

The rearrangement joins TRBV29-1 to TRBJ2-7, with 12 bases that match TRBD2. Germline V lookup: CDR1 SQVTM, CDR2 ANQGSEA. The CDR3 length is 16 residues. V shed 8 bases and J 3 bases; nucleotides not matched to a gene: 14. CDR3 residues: CSPLGLAGGQDYEQYF. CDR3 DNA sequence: TGCAGCCCCCTGGGGCTAGCGGGAGGGCAAGACTACGAGCAGTACTTC.

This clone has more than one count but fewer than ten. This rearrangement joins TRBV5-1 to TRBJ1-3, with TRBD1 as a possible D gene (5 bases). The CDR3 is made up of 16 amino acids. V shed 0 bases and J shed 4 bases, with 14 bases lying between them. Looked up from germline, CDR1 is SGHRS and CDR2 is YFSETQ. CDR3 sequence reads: CASSLAGIFLGNTIYF. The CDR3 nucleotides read TGCGCCAGCAGCTTGGCAGGGATTTTCCTCGGAAACACCATATATTTT. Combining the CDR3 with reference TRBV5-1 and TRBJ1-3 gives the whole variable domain KAGVTQTPRYLIKTRGQQVTLSCSPISGHRSVSWYQQTPGQGLQFLFEYFSETQRNKGNFPGRFSGRQFSNSRSEMNVSTLELGDSALYLCASSLAGIFLGNTIYFGEGSWLTVV.

Here the CDR3 DNA reads TGTGCCAGTAGTATTGTAGGGGGCCATCAGCCCCAGCATTTT. Translating it yields CASSIVGGHQPQHF. The rearrangement joins TRBV19 to TRBJ1-5, with TRBD1 matching 7 bases. CDR1 is LNHDA, CDR2 SQIVND, per germline (reference sequence). CDR3 length: 14 residues. J lost 5 bases, V lost 3 bases, and 4 bases had no gene match.

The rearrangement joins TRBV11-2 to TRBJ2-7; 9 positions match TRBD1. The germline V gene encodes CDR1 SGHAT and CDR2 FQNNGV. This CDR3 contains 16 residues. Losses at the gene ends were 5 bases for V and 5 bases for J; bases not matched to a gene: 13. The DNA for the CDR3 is TGTGCCAGCAGCGCCCTCGGCGGACAGGGGCCGGACGAGCAGTACTTC. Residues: CASSALGGQGPDEQYF.

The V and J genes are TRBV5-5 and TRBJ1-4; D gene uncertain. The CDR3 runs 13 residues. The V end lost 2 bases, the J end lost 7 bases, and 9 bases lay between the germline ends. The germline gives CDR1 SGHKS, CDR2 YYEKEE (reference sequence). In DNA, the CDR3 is TGTGCCAGCAGCTTCAGAGGGCTTGAAAAACTGTTTTTT. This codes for CASSFRGLEKLFF.

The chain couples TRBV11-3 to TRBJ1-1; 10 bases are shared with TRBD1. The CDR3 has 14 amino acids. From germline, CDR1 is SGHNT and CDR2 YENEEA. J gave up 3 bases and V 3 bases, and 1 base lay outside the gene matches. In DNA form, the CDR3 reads TGTGCCAGCAGCTTCGGGACAGGGGACACTGAAGCTTTCTTT. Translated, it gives CASSFGTGDTEAFF.

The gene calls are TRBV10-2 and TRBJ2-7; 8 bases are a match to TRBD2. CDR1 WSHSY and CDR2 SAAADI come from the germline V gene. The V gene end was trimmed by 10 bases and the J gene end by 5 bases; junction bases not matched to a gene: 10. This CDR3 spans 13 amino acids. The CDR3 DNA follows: TGCGCCACCGGACTAGCTCCCCAGGACGAGCAGTACTTC. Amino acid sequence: CATGLAPQDEQYF.

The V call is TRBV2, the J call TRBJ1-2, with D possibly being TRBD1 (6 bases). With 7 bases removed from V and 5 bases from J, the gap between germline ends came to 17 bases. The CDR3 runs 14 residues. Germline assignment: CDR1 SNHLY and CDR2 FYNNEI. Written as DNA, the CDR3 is TGTGCCAGCATTGTGGAGACAGGATTGTATGGCTACACCTTC. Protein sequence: CASIVETGLYGYTF.

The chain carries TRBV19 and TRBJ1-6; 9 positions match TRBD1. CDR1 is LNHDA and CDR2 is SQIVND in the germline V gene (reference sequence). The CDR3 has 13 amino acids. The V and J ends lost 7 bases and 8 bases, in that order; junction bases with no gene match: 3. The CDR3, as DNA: TGTGCCAGTAACCGGGACAGGGATTCACCCCTCCACTTT. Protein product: CASNRDRDSPLHF.

The CDR3 protein is CASSIQGNQPQHF. The CDR3 DNA reads TGTGCCAGCAGTATCCAGGGTAACCAGCCCCAGCATTTT. This chain connects TRBV6-5 to TRBJ1-5; D might be TRBD1 (5 bases). Trimming took off 5 bases at V and 7 bases at J, with 12 bases between the two ends. This CDR3 contains 13 residues. Germline loops: CDR1 MNHEY, CDR2 SVGAGI.

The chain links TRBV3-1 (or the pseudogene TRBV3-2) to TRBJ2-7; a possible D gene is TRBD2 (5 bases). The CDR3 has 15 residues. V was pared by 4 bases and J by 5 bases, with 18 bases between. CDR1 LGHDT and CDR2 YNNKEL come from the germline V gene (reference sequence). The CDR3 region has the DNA TGTGCCAGCAGCCGGCGTGCCGGGAATCTAGACGAGCAGTACTTC. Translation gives CASSRRAGNLDEQYF.

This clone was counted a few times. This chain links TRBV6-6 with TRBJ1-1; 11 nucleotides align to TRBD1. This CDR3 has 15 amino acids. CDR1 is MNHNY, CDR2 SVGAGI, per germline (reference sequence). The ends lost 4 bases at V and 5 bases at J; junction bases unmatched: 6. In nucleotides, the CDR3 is TGTGCCAGCAGTTTCCCGGGACAGGGGGATACTGAAGCTTTCTTT. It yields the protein CASSFPGQGDTEAFF.

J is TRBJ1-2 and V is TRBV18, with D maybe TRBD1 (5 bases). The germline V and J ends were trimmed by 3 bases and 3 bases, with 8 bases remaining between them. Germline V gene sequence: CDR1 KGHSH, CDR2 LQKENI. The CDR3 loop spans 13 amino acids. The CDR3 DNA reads TGTGCCAGCTCACCCGCGGGGGACTATGGCTACACCTTC. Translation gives CASSPAGDYGYTF.

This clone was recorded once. For the CDR3, the DNA is TGTGCCAGCAGTCCAGCCGGGACAGCTAACTATGGCTACACCTTC. It encodes CASSPAGTANYGYTF. V usage is TRBV25-1 and J usage is TRBJ1-2, with 7 bases fitting TRBD1. CDR3 length: 15 amino acids. Germline V CDR1 and CDR2: MGHDK, SYGVNS. Trimming at V came to 5 bases and at J to 0 bases, leaving 6 bases not matched to a gene.

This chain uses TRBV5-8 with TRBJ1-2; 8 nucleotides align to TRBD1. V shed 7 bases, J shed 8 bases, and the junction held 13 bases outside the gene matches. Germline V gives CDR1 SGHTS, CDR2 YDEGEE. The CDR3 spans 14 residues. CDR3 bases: TGTGCCAGCCTAATCGGGACAGGCTTAACCGGCTACACCTTC. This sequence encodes CASLIGTGLTGYTF.

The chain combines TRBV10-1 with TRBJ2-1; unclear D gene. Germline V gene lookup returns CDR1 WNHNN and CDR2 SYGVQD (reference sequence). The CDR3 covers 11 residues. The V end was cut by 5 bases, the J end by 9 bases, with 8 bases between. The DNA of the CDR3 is TGCGCCAGCAGTTCGACGGGTGAGCAGTTCTTC. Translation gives CASSSTGEQFF.

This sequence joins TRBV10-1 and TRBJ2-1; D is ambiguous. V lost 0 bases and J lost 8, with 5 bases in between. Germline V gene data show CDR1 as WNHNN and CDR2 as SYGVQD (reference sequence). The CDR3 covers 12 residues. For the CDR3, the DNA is TGCGCCAGCAGTGAGTCGAGATATGAGCAGTTCTTC. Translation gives CASSESRYEQFF.

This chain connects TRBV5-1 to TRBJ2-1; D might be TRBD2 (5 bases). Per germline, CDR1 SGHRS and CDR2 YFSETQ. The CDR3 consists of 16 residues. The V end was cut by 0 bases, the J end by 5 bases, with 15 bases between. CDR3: CASSLEIGGENNEQFF. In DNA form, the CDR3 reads TGCGCCAGCAGCTTGGAAATCGGAGGAGAAAACAATGAGCAGTTCTTC.

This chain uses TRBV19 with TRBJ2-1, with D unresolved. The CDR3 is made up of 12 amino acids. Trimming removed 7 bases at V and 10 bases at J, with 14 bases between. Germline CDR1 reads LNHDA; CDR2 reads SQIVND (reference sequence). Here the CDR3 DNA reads TGTGCCAGTATTCAGTCGCCAAAGGAGCAGTTCTTC. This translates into CASIQSPKEQFF.

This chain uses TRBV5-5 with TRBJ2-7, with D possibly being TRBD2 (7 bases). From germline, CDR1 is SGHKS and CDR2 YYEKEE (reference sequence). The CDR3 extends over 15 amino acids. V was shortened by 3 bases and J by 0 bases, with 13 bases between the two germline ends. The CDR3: CASSSVGGGSYEQYF. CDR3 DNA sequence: TGTGCCAGCAGCTCCGTAGGGGGGGGCTCCTACGAGCAGTACTTC.